Sequencing of this TCR beta chain was carried out in a study of cytomegalovirus exposure and HLA in healthy donors. Whole-study findings and limits: Among TCR sequences, most were rare, though some public TCRs appeared in many donors. Some TCR beta chains (approximately 180 of them) were listed as cytomegalovirus-associated. With high specificity and sensitivity, the classifier reportedly diagnosed cytomegalovirus status.

Comment on this clone: Its antigen is unknown.

The assay was immunoSEQ multiplex PCR, and TCRdb's table has in-frame clones only and misses some. The table has 250,000 to 400,000 clones, approximately 86% seen once. Germline-derived CDR1 and CDR2 are SGHRS and YFSETQ. CDR3 length: 16 residues. V lost 0 bases, J lost 0 bases, and 10 bases lay in between. The receptor comes from a man aged 30-40 years in good health and CMV-seronegative. The sequenced material came from PBMCs. The genes are TRBV5-1 and TRBJ1-3; D call uncertain. The chain's CDR3 is CASSLVAESSGNTIYF. The CDR3 nucleotides read TGCGCCAGCAGCTTGGTGGCGGAAAGCTCTGGAAACACCATATATTTT.